These T cell receptor beta chains were read from a single sample in a study of T cell responses to AZD1222 COVID-19 vaccine. Repertoires were generated with immunoSEQ multiplex PCR, while TCRdb's copy carries only in-frame clones and drops some. Altogether about 140,000 clones are present, approximately 89% being singletons, with the ten largest covering about 4.8%. The material was peripheral blood, obtained on day 0 of AZD1222 vaccination. The receptors were gathered from an adult in good health. Each CDR3 is given with its conserved first and last residue. A D gene is named only where the DNA matches it firmly.

CDR3 protein,J gene,D gene,V gene
CASSFGQGSSGANVLTF,TRBJ2-6,NA,TRBV19
CASSPGTRSGGYTF,TRBJ1-2,NA,TRBV7-2
CASSERQYSNSPLHF,TRBJ1-6,NA,TRBV4-1
CASSYGGQPWSGANVLTF,TRBJ2-6,NA,TRBV6-2/TRBV6-3
CASSLVGMANEKLFF,TRBJ1-4,NA,TRBV7-9
CASRAGNEKLFF,TRBJ1-4,NA,TRBV12-3/TRBV12-4
CASGGQGAVGYTF,TRBJ1-2,TRBD1,TRBV25-1
CASSEVAGGSYEQYF,TRBJ2-7,TRBD2,TRBV6-1
CASSQDPTPKGGYTF,TRBJ1-2,NA,TRBV4-1
CASSVTGVGHEQYF,TRBJ2-7,NA,TRBV9
CASSESQGNNDEQYF,TRBJ2-7,NA,TRBV6-1
CASSEAGGTSGDTQYF,TRBJ2-3,TRBD2,TRBV6-1
CASSDRVPYEQYF,TRBJ2-7,TRBD1,TRBV28
CASSLEAGGGYEQYF,TRBJ2-7,TRBD1,TRBV11-2
CASSRRDSAYEQYF,TRBJ2-7,TRBD1,TRBV7-8
CASSNRQTLTYEQYF,TRBJ2-7,NA,TRBV21-1
CASSMTSGAYNEQFF,TRBJ2-1,TRBD2,TRBV4-1
CASSPRVRDAPHHSNQPQHF,TRBJ1-5,NA,TRBV2
CASRSDRGTGNTIYF,TRBJ1-3,TRBD1,TRBV6-5
CASSLTGGDYGYTF,TRBJ1-2,NA,TRBV18
CASSTGNPYEQFF,TRBJ2-1,NA,TRBV6-6
CAWRGSGLEQFF,TRBJ2-1,NA,TRBV30
CAWTWFDYGYTF,TRBJ1-2,NA,TRBV30
CASSRGNEQYF,TRBJ2-7,NA,TRBV27
CASSPPGTAVNYGYTF,TRBJ1-2,TRBD1,TRBV18
CASSLLEGAAKNIQYF,TRBJ2-4,TRBD1,TRBV28
CASSHRLGTGAYQPQHF,TRBJ1-5,NA,TRBV19
CAWSVPWGRNYGYTF,TRBJ1-2,NA,TRBV30
CASTTGTAPYEQYF,TRBJ2-7,TRBD1,TRBV28
CSARTDLEAFF,TRBJ1-1,NA,TRBV20-1
CASSGAYEQYF,TRBJ2-7,NA,TRBV6-8
CSVAPMGQKNTEAFF,TRBJ1-1,TRBD1,TRBV29-1
CARGEFPNSPLHF,TRBJ1-6,NA,TRBV2
CASSFALGRGYEQYF,TRBJ2-7,NA,TRBV7-2
CASSSEVTRTVLYGYTF,TRBJ1-2,NA,TRBV7-9
CASSQGHEGPTGELFF,TRBJ2-2,NA,TRBV3-1/TRBV3-2